One sample yielded the 9 T cell receptor delta chains listed below, sequenced in a study of Vδ1+ human thymocytes. General study results and limits: In the thymus, TRG and TRD repertoires looked highly polyclonal with Gaussian CDR3 lengths.

These receptors have no identified antigens. RNA was extracted from the cells and then reverse transcribed. The CDR3 regions were amplified by multiplex PCR from V-gene primers to a constant-region primer. TCRdb re-called the multiplex PCR reads using CATT. The repertoire holds about 54,000 delta-chain clones, with 15% to 20% as singletons. Sequenced sample: Vdelta1+ gamma-delta thymocytes from the thymus. The subset was: FACS-sorted CD3+ TCRalphabeta- TCRVdelta1+ TCRVdelta2- thymocytes. The receptor set was obtained from a boy in the first two years of life who had congenital heart surgery.

The chain has TRAV29/DV5 and TRDJ1, with TRDD3 identical over 12 bases. After removal of 3 bases from V and 0 bases from J, the junction contained 24 bases not matched to a gene. This CDR3 spans 22 amino acids. The V gene's germline CDR1 is NSMFDY and CDR2 ISSIKDK. CDR3 sequence: CAATVLCQLPTWGIRYTDKLIF. For the CDR3, the DNA is TGTGCAGCAACCGTATTGTGTCAACTTCCCACCTGGGGGATACGGTACACCGATAAACTCATCTTT.

This clone has only a few counts. This chain uses TRDV1 with TRDJ1; D might be TRDD2 (5 bases). The CDR3 is made up of 18 amino acids. Germline lookup yields CDR1 TSWWSYY and CDR2 QGS. V lost 5 bases to trimming and J lost 2 bases, with 24 bases between them. The CDR3 nucleotides are TGTGCTCTTGGGCCCCCGGGACTTCCCAGGTCGCGGACCGATAAACTCATCTTT. Residues: CALGPPGLPRSRTDKLIF.

This chain uses TRDV1 with TRDJ1, with D unresolved. The CDR3 sequence is 15 residues long. V was cut by 7 bases and J by 1 base, with 16 bases left in between. Germline CDR1 is TSWWSYY and CDR2 is QGS. The CDR3 DNA is TGTGCTCTTGAGGAGCGAAGTGAGGGCACCGATAAACTCATCTTT. This translates into CALEERSEGTDKLIF.

V and J are TRDV1 and TRDJ1; D might be TRDD3 (7 bases). The CDR3 covers 19 residues. CDR1 and CDR2 from the germline V gene are TSWWSYY and QGS. The V and J ends lost 5 bases and 2 bases respectively, with 27 bases between them. The CDR3 DNA sequence: TGTGCTCTTGGGCGCAACCCCCCTTCCGCATCTGGGGGGACCGATAAACTCATCTTT. It codes for CALGRNPPSASGGTDKLIF.

A remark on this clone: A much larger clone is a single base away; this may be a read error. Other nucleotide sequences in the sample specify the same CDR3. J is TRDJ1 and V is TRDV2; the match to TRDD3 covers 8 bases. The CDR3 is 15 residues long. The germline CDR1 and CDR2 sequences are GEAIGNYY and EKD. The chain's CDR3 is CACVALLGAQGKLIF. The CDR3 DNA sequence: TGTGCATGTGTGGCCCTACTGGGGGCCCAAGGCAAACTCATCTTT.

The rearrangement uses TRDV1 and TRDJ1, with TRDD2 as a possible D gene (9 bases). Trimming took off 2 bases at V and 0 bases at J, with 46 bases between the two ends. The germline V gene has CDR1 TSWWSYY and CDR2 QGS. This CDR3 contains 27 residues. Written as DNA, the CDR3 is TGTGCTCTTGGGGAATTGGCTCCTTCCTACGAAAACAGTCTGTATTGGGGGATCACTTCGTACACCGATAAACTCATCTTT. It yields the protein CALGELAPSYENSLYWGITSYTDKLIF.

The genes are TRDV1 and TRDJ1, with TRDD3 matching 12 bases. CDR3 length equals 23 residues. CDR1 and CDR2 (germline): TSWWSYY, QGS. V was pared by 0 bases and J by 0 bases, with 20 bases of the junction left unmatched. DNA of the CDR3: TGTGCTCTTGGGGAACTACCTACTGAACTGGGGGATACTCCTCGTCGGTACACCGATAAACTCATCTTT. It encodes CALGELPTELGDTPRRYTDKLIF.

The chain has TRDV1 and TRDJ1; 13 positions match TRDD3. CDR3 size: 22 residues. The junction had 18 bases not matched to a gene; V was cut back by 1 base and J by 1 base. From germline, CDR1 is TSWWSYY and CDR2 QGS. The CDR3 loop reads CALGEQDNFHWGIRLSTDKLIF. The DNA for the CDR3 is TGTGCTCTTGGGGAACAGGATAATTTCCACTGGGGGATACGTCTATCCACCGATAAACTCATCTTT.

This clone has a count of ten or more. The rearrangement links TRDV2 to TRDJ1; TRDD3 matches 13 bases. The V gene's germline CDR1 is GEAIGNYY and CDR2 EKD. With 4 bases clipped from V and 0 bases from J, the junction kept 19 bases outside the gene matches. This CDR3 contains 21 residues. The CDR3 region is CACESLPSPYWGIRYTDKLIF. DNA of the CDR3: TGTGCCTGTGAGAGCCTTCCTTCGCCGTACTGGGGGATACGCTACACCGATAAACTCATCTTT.